This TCR beta chain was found in a study of vaccination and CD4 T cells after COVID-19. One entry per CDR3 protein results from TCRdb running MiXCR on the PCR reads. The data contain about 39,000 distinct CDR3 sequences, 35% to 40% of them singletons. This clonotype has more than one count but fewer than ten. Specified time point: late sampling 161 to 241 days after vaccination in three convalescent patients. The CDR3 loop spans 14 amino acids. Trimming cost V 9 bases and J 4 bases, with 16 bases left between them. Germline loops: CDR1 LNHDA, CDR2 SQIVND (reference sequence). The chain is built from TRBV19 and TRBJ1-5; a possible D gene is TRBD1 (5 bases). The receptor's source is a human donor who had recovered from COVID-19. Specimen: CD4+ T cells from blood, collected about 7 months after SARS-CoV-2 vaccination. CDR3 coding DNA: TGTGCCAGCCATGTGGGGGATGTGAATCAGCCCCAGCATTTT. Its protein product is CASHVGDVNQPQHF. Full variable domain (rest looked up from reference TRBV19 and TRBJ1-5): DGGITQSPKYLFRKEGQNVTLSCEQNLNHDAMYWYRQDPGQGLRLIYYSQIVNDFQKGDIAEGYSVSREKKESFPLTVTSAQKNPTAFYLCASHVGDVNQPQHFGDGTRLSIL.